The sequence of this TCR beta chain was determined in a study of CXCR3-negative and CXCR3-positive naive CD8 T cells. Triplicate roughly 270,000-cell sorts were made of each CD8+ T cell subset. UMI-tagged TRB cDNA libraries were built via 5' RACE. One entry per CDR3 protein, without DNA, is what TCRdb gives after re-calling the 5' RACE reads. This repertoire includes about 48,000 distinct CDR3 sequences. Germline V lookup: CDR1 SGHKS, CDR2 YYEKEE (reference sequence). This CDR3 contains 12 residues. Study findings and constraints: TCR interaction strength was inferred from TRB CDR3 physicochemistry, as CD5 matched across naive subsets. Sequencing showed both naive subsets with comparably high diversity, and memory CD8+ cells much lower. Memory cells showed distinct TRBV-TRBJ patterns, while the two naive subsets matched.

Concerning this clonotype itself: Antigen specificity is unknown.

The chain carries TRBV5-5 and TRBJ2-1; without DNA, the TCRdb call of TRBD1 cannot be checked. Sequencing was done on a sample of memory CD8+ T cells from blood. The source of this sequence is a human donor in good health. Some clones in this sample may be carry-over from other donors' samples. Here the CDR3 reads CASSLGAREQFF.